These T cell receptor beta chains were read from a single sample in a study of response to subunit inactivated influenza vaccine. TCRdb analysed the RT-PCR reads with MiXCR anew, one entry per CDR3 protein. This table has around 490,000 distinct CDR3 sequences, under 9% appearing once. Here the sequenced sample was PBMCs from blood, taken roughly 24 months after vaccination. These receptors came from a man aged 50-75 years who received an inactivated influenza vaccine. CDR3s include the opening cysteine and the closing phenylalanine or tryptophan. Each record gives: clone size, D gene, V gene, J gene, CDR3 length, CDR3 protein, CDR3 DNA. A D gene is named only where the DNA matches it firmly. Clone size is stated in some rows and not others, as once, few, many or a class when expanded.

>few|TRBD1|TRBV28|TRBJ1-5|17
CASSHIIPTGSNQPQHF
TGTGCCAGCAGCCATATCATACCGACAGGGAGCAATCAGCCCCAGCATTTT
>NA|NA|TRBV7-8|TRBJ1-5|17
CASSLAPQTLSNQPQHF
TGTGCCAGCAGCTTAGCTCCACAGACACTTAGCAATCAGCCCCAGCATTTT
>many|NA|TRBV12-3/TRBV12-4|TRBJ1-3|15
CASSLDGVSGNTIYF
TGTGCCAGCAGTTTAGACGGGGTCTCTGGAAACACCATATATTTT
>NA|NA|TRBV2|TRBJ1-2|10
CASSEDLYTF
TGTGCCAGCAGTGAAGACCTCTACACCTTC
>few|NA|TRBV20-1|TRBJ2-7|14
CSARVGGPSYEQYF
TGCAGTGCTAGAGTGGGGGGACCCAGCTACGAGCAGTACTTC
>few|NA|TRBV20-1|TRBJ2-2|14
CSAWDPANTGELFF
TGCAGTGCTTGGGACCCCGCGAACACCGGGGAGCTGTTTTTT
>many|NA|TRBV5-4|TRBJ2-3|17
CASSPYGAGASTDTQYF
TGTGCCAGCAGCCCCTATGGCGCGGGGGCTAGCACAGATACGCAGTATTTT
>NA|NA|TRBV28|TRBJ2-7|14
CASSFTAATYEQYF
TGTGCCAGCAGTTTTACGGCTGCTACCTACGAGCAGTACTTC
>many|NA|TRBV5-1|TRBJ2-5|13
CASSPTREETQYF
TGCGCCAGCAGCCCAACTAGAGAAGAGACCCAGTACTTC
>NA|NA|TRBV30|TRBJ2-2|13
CAWKGLGAGELFF
TGTGCCTGGAAAGGTCTTGGCGCCGGGGAGCTGTTTTTT
>few|NA|TRBV10-3|TRBJ2-2|15
CAIRRTETNTGELFF
TGTGCCATCAGGCGGACGGAGACGAACACCGGGGAGCTGTTTTTT
>many|TRBD1|TRBV7-2|TRBJ2-7|15
CASSLRDRGDYEQYF
TGTGCCAGCAGCTTAAGGGACAGGGGGGACTACGAGCAGTACTTC
>few|NA|TRBV9|TRBJ2-2|17
CASSPTPRQGNTGELFF
TGTGCCAGCAGCCCCACCCCCCGGCAGGGCAACACCGGGGAGCTGTTTTTT
>many|TRBD1|TRBV5-6|TRBJ2-5|14
CASDNRGLSETQYF
TGTGCCAGCGATAACAGGGGGCTATCTGAGACCCAGTACTTC
>many|TRBD1|TRBV24-1|TRBJ1-1|14
CATSDGQGRPEAFF
TGTGCCACCAGTGATGGACAGGGGAGGCCTGAAGCTTTCTTT
>NA|NA|TRBV2|TRBJ2-7|13
CASSGIQLGEQYF
TGTGCCAGCAGTGGAATACAGTTGGGCGAGCAGTACTTC
>NA|NA|TRBV7-2|TRBJ1-6|14
CASTAFVSDSPLHF
TGTGCCAGCACCGCTTTTGTCAGTGATTCACCCCTCCACTTT
>few|NA|TRBV4-3|TRBJ1-5|15
CASSQDSMGNQPQHF
TGCGCCAGCAGCCAAGATAGTATGGGCAATCAGCCCCAGCATTTT
>few|TRBD1|TRBV20-1|TRBJ1-5|13
CSAGQGASQPQHF
TGCAGTGCCGGACAGGGGGCTAGTCAGCCCCAGCATTTT
>few|NA|TRBV25-1|TRBJ2-1|16
CASSPYGGRANNEQFF
TGTGCCAGCAGCCCTTATGGGGGCCGGGCCAACAATGAGCAGTTCTTC
>many|NA|TRBV12-3/TRBV12-4|TRBJ1-3|15
CASIDDSNSGNTIYF
TGTGCCAGCATCGACGATTCAAACTCTGGAAACACCATATATTTT
>NA|NA|TRBV5-1|TRBJ2-2|13
CASTTLETGELFF
TGCGCCAGCACTACTCTCGAAACCGGGGAGCTGTTTTTT
>NA|TRBD1|TRBV12-3/TRBV12-4|TRBJ1-5|17
CASSLWTGGGSNQPQHF
TGTGCCAGCTCACTTTGGACAGGGGGAGGTAGCAATCAGCCCCAGCATTTT
>few|TRBD1|TRBV15|TRBJ1-2|15
CATSREGQHYYGYTF
TGTGCCACCAGCAGGGAGGGACAGCATTACTATGGCTACACCTTC
>NA|NA|TRBV27|TRBJ1-5|14
CASSLYRGNQPQHF
TGTGCCAGCAGTTTGTACCGGGGCAATCAGCCCCAGCATTTT
>NA|TRBD2|TRBV27|TRBJ2-1|17
CASSLGVAGGQDDEQFF
TGTGCCAGCAGTTTAGGGGTAGCGGGAGGTCAGGACGATGAGCAGTTCTTC
>few|NA|TRBV27|TRBJ2-3|15
CASSLRWGGADTQYF
TGTGCCAGCAGTTTGCGCTGGGGCGGCGCAGATACGCAGTATTTT
>NA|TRBD1|TRBV7-9|TRBJ1-2|14
CASSLQGAHYGYTF
TGTGCCAGCAGCTTACAGGGGGCCCACTATGGCTACACCTTC